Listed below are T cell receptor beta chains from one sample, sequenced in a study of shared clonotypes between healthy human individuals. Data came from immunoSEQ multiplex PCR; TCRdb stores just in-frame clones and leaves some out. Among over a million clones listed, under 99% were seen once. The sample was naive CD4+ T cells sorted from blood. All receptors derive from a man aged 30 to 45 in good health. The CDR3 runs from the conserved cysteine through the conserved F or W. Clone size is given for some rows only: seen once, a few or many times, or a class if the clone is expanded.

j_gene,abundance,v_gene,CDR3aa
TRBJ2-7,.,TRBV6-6,CASTDGKAYEQYF
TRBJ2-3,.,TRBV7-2,CASTGGAGEDTQYF
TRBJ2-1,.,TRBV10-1,CASTPGLVGEQFF
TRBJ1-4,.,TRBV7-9,CASRGTANEKLFF
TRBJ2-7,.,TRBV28,CASSSVGAGFYEQYF
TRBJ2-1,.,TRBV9,CASSVIAASYNEQFF
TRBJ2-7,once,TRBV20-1,CSAGGSYEQYF
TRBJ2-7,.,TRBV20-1,CSALSYEQYF
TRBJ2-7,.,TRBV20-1,CSASVTYEQYF
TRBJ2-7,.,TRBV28,CASSSLAILAGAYEQYF
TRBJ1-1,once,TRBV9,CASSGRQGAAEAFF
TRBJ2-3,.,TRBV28,CASSRDTDTQYF
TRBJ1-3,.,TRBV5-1,CASSFQGQSSGNTIYF
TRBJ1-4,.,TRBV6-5,CATRGGNNEKLFF
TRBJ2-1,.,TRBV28,CASSQGLRISYNEQFF
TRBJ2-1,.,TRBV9,CASSVAPSGMNEQFF
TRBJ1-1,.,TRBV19,CASSIEGLGNTEAFF